The 14 T cell receptor beta chains below all came from one sample that was sequenced in a study of neurological immune-mediated disorders. One entry per CDR3 protein results from TCRdb running MiXCR on the 5' RACE reads. In the table there are 65,000 to 75,000 distinct CDR3 sequences, 5.2% of which are singletons. The sequenced material came from PBMCs. These receptors were collected from a human donor with multiple sclerosis. The donor label of this sample is uncertain.

The sample holds a few counts of this clonotype. The chain is built from TRBV20-1 and TRBJ2-7; 9 nucleotides align to TRBD1. The CDR3 sequence is 14 residues long. V lost 1 base to trimming and J lost 9 bases; unmatched junction nucleotides: 10. Germline V gene sequence: CDR1 DFQATT, CDR2 SNEGSKA (reference sequence). The CDR3 coding sequence is TGCAGTGCTAGAGCGAGGGGGACAGGGTTTTCGCAGTACTTC. Amino acids: CSARARGTGFSQYF.

In this sample, this clonotype turned up many times. The rearrangement joins TRBV5-1 to TRBJ2-5; 8 nucleotides match TRBD2. The V and J ends lost 0 bases and 2 bases, in that order; junction bases with no gene match: 3. The CDR3 contains 15 residues. Germline assignment: CDR1 SGHRS and CDR2 YFSETQ. The CDR3 nucleotides are TGCGCCAGCAGCTTGGTCCTAGCGGGTCAAGAGACCCAGTACTTC. Its translation is CASSLVLAGQETQYF.

The sample holds many counts of this clonotype. The V and J genes are TRBV29-1 and TRBJ2-1; 10 nucleotides match TRBD2. The length of the CDR3 is 12 residues. The germline V gene encodes CDR1 SQVTM and CDR2 ANQGSEA. After removal of 5 bases from V and 7 bases from J, the junction contained 2 bases not matched to a gene. As DNA, the CDR3 is TGCAGCGTTAGGACTAGCGGTAATGAGCAGTTCTTC. Residues: CSVRTSGNEQFF.

Many counts were recorded for this clonotype. This chain uses TRBV20-1 with TRBJ2-1; 9 nucleotides align to TRBD2. Germline assignment: CDR1 DFQATT and CDR2 SNEGSKA (reference sequence). After removal of 4 bases from V and 2 bases from J, the junction contained 6 bases not matched to a gene. The CDR3 is 15 residues long. CDR3 amino acids: CSAKPGLATYNEQFF. In nucleotides, the CDR3 is TGCAGTGCTAAGCCGGGACTAGCCACCTACAATGAGCAGTTCTTC.

This clonotype has just a few counts. CDR3 DNA sequence: TGCGCCAGCAGCTTGAGAGGGGCCCTGGGAGGAACCGGGGAGCTGTTTTTT. As protein: CASSLRGALGGTGELFF. This chain uses TRBV5-1 with TRBJ2-2; tentatively, D is TRBD2 (6 bases). Germline values: CDR1 SGHRS, CDR2 YFSETQ. The CDR3 length is 17 residues. Trimming pared 1 base from V and 5 bases from J, leaving 18 bases between.

This clonotype was detected many times. This chain uses TRBV7-2 with TRBJ1-5; D gene uncertain. Germline CDR1 SGHTA, CDR2 FQGNSA. V gave up 1 base and J gave up 9 bases, with 10 bases separating them. The CDR3 contains 13 residues. This CDR3 is CASSLDRDVPQHF. In DNA form, the CDR3 reads TGTGCCAGCAGCTTAGATCGTGACGTGCCCCAGCATTTT.

This clonotype showed up many times. This rearrangement joins TRBV11-2 to TRBJ2-6; D gene uncertain. Germline V CDR1 and CDR2: SGHAT, FQNNGV. V was trimmed by 4 bases and J by 2 bases, leaving 15 bases between them. The CDR3 has 17 amino acids. DNA for the CDR3: TGTGCCAGCAGCTCCCCGGGTTTTGGACCTGGGGCCAACGTCCTGACTTTC. The encoded protein is CASSSPGFGPGANVLTF. The full variable domain, its missing parts supplied by reference TRBV11-2 and TRBJ2-6, is EAGVAQSPRYKIIEKRQSVAFWCNPISGHATLYWYQQILGQGPKLLIQFQNNGVVDDSQLPKDRFSAERLKGVDSTLKIQPAKLEDSAVYLCASSSPGFGPGANVLTFGAGSRLTVL.

In its sample, this clonotype was seen many times. The rearrangement links TRBV14 to TRBJ1-1; 7 positions agree with TRBD1. Germline trimming cut 4 bases from V and 12 bases from J; bases unmatched to any gene: 11. The CDR3 covers 13 residues. Germline-derived CDR1 and CDR2 are SGHDN and FVKESK. For the CDR3, the DNA is TGTGCCAGCAGCCGCGTGGTCAGGGACAGAACTTTCTTT. Its protein product is CASSRVVRDRTFF.

This clonotype was counted many times. The rearrangement links TRBV27 to TRBJ2-1, with D unclear. Trimming shortened V by 2 bases and J by 9 bases, and 11 bases separated the two germline ends. The germline CDR1 and CDR2 sequences are MNHEY and SMNVEV (reference sequence). The CDR3 totals 13 residues. The chain's CDR3 is CASSLLVEGEQFF. CDR3 DNA sequence: TGTGCCAGCAGTTTACTAGTAGAAGGTGAGCAGTTCTTC.

This clonotype has more than one count but fewer than ten. This sequence joins TRBV5-1 and TRBJ1-6, with TRBD1 identical over 10 bases. J was trimmed by 10 bases and V by 4 bases; bases with no gene match: 5. The V gene's germline CDR1 is SGHRS and CDR2 YFSETQ. CDR3 size: 14 residues. CDR3 DNA sequence: TGCGCCAGCAGCCGGGACAGGGGCGGATCACCCCTCCACTTT. Its protein is CASSRDRGGSPLHF.

In its sample, this clonotype was seen many times. The V and J genes are TRBV5-1 and TRBJ2-1; D might be TRBD1 (6 bases). Deletions cut 7 bases from V and 9 bases from J, with 17 bases between. In germline, CDR1 is SGHRS, CDR2 YFSETQ. The CDR3 is 13 residues long. The DNA of the CDR3 is TGCGCCAGCTGTCGGACAGACCATTTTGAGCAGTTCTTC. It translates to CASCRTDHFEQFF.

This clonotype was detected many times. The chain combines TRBV10-3 with TRBJ2-3, with D unresolved. The CDR3 spans 15 residues. The germline V gene has CDR1 ENHRY and CDR2 SYGVKD. V lost 4 bases to trimming and J lost 0 bases, with 11 bases between them. This CDR3 reads CAISVGPYSTDTQYF. DNA for the CDR3: TGTGCCATCAGTGTCGGGCCATATAGCACAGATACGCAGTATTTT.

In this sample, this clonotype turned up many times. The CDR3 reads CASSFSAGNSYEQYF. In nucleotides, the CDR3 is TGTGCCAGCAGCTTTTCTGCTGGCAATTCCTACGAGCAGTACTTC. The J gene is TRBJ2-7, the V gene TRBV7-9, with unresolved D. CDR3 length: 15 residues. Germline V gene lookup returns CDR1 SEHNR and CDR2 FQNEAQ (reference sequence). Trimming removed 3 bases at V and 1 base at J, with 13 bases between.

There are many counts of this clonotype. The chain combines TRBV7-9 with TRBJ1-1; D is perhaps TRBD1 (5 bases). There are 14 residues in the CDR3. CDR1 is SEHNR, CDR2 FQNEAQ, per germline (reference sequence). Trimming took 5 bases from V and 4 from J, leaving 14 bases between them. CDR3 bases: TGTGCCAGCAGCCTACTCTTGAGGGGCACTGAAGCTTTCTTT. Its translation is CASSLLLRGTEAFF.